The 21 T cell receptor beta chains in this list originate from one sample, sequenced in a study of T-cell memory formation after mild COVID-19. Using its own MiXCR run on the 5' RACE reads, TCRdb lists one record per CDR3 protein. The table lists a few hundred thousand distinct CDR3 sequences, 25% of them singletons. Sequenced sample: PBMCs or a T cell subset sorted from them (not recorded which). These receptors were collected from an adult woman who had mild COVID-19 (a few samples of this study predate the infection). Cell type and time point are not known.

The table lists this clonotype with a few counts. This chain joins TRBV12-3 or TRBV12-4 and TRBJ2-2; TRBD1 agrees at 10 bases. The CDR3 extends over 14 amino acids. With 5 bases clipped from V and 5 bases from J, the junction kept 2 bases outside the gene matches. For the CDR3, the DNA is TGTGCCAGCAGTAGACAGGGGGCGACCGGGGAGCTGTTTTTT. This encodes CASSRQGATGELFF.

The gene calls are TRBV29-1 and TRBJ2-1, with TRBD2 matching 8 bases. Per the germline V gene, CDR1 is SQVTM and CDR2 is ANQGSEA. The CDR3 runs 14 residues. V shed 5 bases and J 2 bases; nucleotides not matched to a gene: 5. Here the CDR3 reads CSVWSGSPYNEQFF. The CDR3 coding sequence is TGCAGCGTTTGGAGCGGGAGTCCCTACAATGAGCAGTTCTTC.

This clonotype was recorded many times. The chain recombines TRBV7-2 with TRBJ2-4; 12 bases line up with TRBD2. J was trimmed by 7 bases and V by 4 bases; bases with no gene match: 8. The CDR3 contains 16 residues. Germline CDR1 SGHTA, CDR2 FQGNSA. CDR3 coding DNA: TGTGCCAGCAGCTCTAGCGGGGGGGGTTCGCTCAACATTCAGTACTTC. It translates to CASSSSGGGSLNIQYF.

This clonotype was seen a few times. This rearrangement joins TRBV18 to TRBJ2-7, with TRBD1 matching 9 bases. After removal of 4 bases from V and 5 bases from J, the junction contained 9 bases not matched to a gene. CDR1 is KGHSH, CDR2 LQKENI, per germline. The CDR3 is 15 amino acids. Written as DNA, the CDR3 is TGTGCCAGCTCACGTATGGCGACAGGGGGGGACGAGCAGTACTTC. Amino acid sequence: CASSRMATGGDEQYF.

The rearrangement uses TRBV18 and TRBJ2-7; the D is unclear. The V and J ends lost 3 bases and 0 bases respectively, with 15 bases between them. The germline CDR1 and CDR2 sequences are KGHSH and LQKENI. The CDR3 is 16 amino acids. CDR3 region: CASSPYWVDGSYEQYF. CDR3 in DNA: TGTGCCAGCTCACCGTACTGGGTGGACGGCTCCTACGAGCAGTACTTC.

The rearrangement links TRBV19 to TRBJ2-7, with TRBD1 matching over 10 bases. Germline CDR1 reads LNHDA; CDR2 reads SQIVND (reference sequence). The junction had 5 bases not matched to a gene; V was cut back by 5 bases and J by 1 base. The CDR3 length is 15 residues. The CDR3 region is CASSAVDRGSYEQYF. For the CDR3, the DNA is TGTGCCAGTAGTGCGGTGGACAGGGGGTCCTACGAGCAGTACTTC. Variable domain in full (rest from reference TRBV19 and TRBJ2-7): DGGITQSPKYLFRKEGQNVTLSCEQNLNHDAMYWYRQDPGQGLRLIYYSQIVNDFQKGDIAEGYSVSREKKESFPLTVTSAQKNPTAFYLCASSAVDRGSYEQYFGPGTRLTVT.

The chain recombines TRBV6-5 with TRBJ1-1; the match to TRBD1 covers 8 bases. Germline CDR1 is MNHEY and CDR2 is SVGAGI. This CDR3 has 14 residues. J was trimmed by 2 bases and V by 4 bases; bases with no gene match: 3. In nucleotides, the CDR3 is TGTGCCAGCAGTTGGACAGGGCTCAACACTGAAGCTTTCTTT. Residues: CASSWTGLNTEAFF.

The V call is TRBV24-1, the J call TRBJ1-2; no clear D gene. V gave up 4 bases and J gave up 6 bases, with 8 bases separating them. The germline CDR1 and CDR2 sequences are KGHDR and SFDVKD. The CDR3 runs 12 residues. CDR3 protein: CATSDTPHGYTF. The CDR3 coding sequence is TGTGCCACCAGTGACACCCCCCATGGCTACACCTTC.

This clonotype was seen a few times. The CDR3 sequence: CSASQDSWGDQPQHF. Here the CDR3 DNA reads TGCAGTGCTAGTCAAGACAGTTGGGGGGATCAGCCCCAGCATTTT. The V gene is TRBV20-1, the J gene TRBJ1-5; D is perhaps TRBD1 (5 bases). Germline CDR1 is DFQATT and CDR2 is SNEGSKA (reference sequence). The CDR3 sequence is 15 residues long. Trimming shortened V by 3 bases and J by 5 bases, and 17 bases separated the two germline ends.

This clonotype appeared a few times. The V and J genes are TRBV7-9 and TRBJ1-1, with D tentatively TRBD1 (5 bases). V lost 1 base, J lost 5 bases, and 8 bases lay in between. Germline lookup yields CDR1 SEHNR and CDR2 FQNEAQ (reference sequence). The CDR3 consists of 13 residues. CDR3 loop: CASSLVQATEAFF. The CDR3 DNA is TGTGCCAGCAGCTTAGTACAGGCGACTGAAGCTTTCTTT.

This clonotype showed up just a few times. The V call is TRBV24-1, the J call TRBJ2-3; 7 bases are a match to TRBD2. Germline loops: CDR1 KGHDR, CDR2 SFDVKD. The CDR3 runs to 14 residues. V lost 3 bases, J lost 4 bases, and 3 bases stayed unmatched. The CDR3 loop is CATSDGLGADTQYF. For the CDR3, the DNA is TGTGCCACCAGTGATGGACTAGGGGCAGATACGCAGTATTTT.

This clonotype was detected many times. The CDR3 bases are TGCAGTGCTAGAGAAGGGGGGACTCCTTTTCGGTTCTTC. It encodes CSAREGGTPFRFF. The gene calls are TRBV20-1 and TRBJ2-1, with D perhaps being TRBD1 or TRBD2 (6 bases each). CDR1 is DFQATT, CDR2 SNEGSKA, per germline (reference sequence). V lost 0 bases, J lost 15 bases, and 18 bases lay in between. The CDR3 totals 13 residues.

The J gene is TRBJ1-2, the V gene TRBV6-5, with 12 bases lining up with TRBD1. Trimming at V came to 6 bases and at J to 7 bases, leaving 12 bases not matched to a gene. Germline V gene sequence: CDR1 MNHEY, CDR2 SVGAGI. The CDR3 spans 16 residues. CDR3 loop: CASRDTGQGAVSGYTF. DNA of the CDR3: TGTGCCAGCAGAGATACGGGACAGGGGGCTGTATCTGGCTACACCTTC.

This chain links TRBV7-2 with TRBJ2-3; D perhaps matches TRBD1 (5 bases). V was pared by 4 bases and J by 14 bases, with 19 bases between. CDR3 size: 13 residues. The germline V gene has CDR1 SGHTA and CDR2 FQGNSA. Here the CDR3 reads CASSSYTQGRPYF. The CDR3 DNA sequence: TGTGCCAGCAGCTCATACACGCAGGGAAGGCCGTATTTT.

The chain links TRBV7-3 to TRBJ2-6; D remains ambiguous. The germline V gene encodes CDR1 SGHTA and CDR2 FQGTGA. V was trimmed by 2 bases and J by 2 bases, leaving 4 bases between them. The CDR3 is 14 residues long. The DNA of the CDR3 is TGTGCCAGCAGCTTAGGAACTGGGGCCAACGTCCTGACTTTC. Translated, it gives CASSLGTGANVLTF.

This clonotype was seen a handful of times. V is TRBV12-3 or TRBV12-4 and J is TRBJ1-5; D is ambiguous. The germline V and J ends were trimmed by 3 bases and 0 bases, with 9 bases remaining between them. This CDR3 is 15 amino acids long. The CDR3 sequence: CASSFSGNSNQPQHF. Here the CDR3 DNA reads TGTGCCAGCAGTTTTAGTGGGAATAGCAATCAGCCCCAGCATTTT.

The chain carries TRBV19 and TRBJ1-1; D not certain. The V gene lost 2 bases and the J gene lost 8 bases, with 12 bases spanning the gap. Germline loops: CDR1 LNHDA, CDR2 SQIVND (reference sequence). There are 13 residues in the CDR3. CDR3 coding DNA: TGTGCCAGTAGTATAAAGAGTGGGTCGGAAGCTTTCTTT. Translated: CASSIKSGSEAFF.

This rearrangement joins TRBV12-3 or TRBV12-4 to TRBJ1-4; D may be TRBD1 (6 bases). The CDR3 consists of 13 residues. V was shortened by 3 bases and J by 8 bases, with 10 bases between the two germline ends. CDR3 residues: CASSFVQGEKLFF. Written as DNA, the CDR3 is TGTGCCAGCAGTTTCGTCCAGGGGGAAAAACTGTTTTTT.

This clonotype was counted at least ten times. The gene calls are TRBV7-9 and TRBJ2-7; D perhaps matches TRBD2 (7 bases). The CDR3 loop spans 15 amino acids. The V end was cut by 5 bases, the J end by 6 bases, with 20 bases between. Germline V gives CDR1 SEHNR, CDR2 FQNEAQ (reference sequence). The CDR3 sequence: CASSLEGGRGAEQYF. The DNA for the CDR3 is TGTGCCAGCAGCCTCGAGGGGGGGCGAGGTGCCGAGCAGTACTTC.

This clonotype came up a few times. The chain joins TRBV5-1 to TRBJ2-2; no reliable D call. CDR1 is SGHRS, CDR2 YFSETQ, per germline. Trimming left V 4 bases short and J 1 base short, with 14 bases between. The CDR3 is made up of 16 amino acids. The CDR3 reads CASSAREGGNTGELFF. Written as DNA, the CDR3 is TGCGCCAGCAGCGCTCGCGAAGGCGGGAACACCGGGGAGCTGTTTTTT.

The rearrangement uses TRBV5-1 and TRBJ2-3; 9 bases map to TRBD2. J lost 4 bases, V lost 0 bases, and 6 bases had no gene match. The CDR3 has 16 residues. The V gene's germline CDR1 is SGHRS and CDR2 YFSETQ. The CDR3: CASSLEAGGPADTQYF. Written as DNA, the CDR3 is TGCGCCAGCAGCTTGGAGGCGGGGGGGCCTGCAGATACGCAGTATTTT.